The rows below give T cell receptor beta chains drawn from one sample of a study of blood T cell repertoires in COVID-19. Libraries were prepared by immunoSEQ multiplex PCR; TCRdb keeps only in-frame clonotypes and omits some of them. Counted here are some 220,000 clones, about 90% occurring once; the ten biggest clones make up more than 0.8%. Sequenced input: peripheral blood. The origin of the receptors is a young man with COVID-19, enrolled during active disease. CDR3s include the opening cysteine and the closing phenylalanine or tryptophan. The order of the fields is CDR3 DNA, CDR3 protein, J gene, clone size, V gene, D gene. D genes are given only for firm matches. Clone size is shown for a subset of rows, as once, few, many or a class of expanded clone.

CDR3 DNA: TGCGCCAGCAGCCGCATAGGGGATCAGCCCCAGCATTTT
CDR3 protein: CASSRIGDQPQHF
J gene: TRBJ1-5
clone size: -
V gene: TRBV5-1
D gene: -

CDR3 DNA: TGTGCCAGCAGCTTAAGGGGATACAATGAGCAGTTCTTC
CDR3 protein: CASSLRGYNEQFF
J gene: TRBJ2-1
clone size: -
V gene: TRBV7-2
D gene: -

CDR3 DNA: TGTGCCAGCAGTCGAGGAATGGGTTACCCCCAGCATTTT
CDR3 protein: CASSRGMGYPQHF
J gene: TRBJ1-5
clone size: -
V gene: TRBV7-6
D gene: -

CDR3 DNA: TGTGCCAGTAGCCCCCGCGCCTCTTCACCCCTCCACTTT
CDR3 protein: CASSPRASSPLHF
J gene: TRBJ1-6
clone size: -
V gene: TRBV19
D gene: -

CDR3 DNA: TGTGCCAGCAGCCCCCGCCGGGCTAGCGGGGGGAGGTTGGGGTACTACGAGCAGTACTTC
CDR3 protein: CASSPRRASGGRLGYYEQYF
J gene: TRBJ2-7
clone size: -
V gene: TRBV4-2
D gene: TRBD2

CDR3 DNA: TGTGCCAGCAGCCCGAGAATTGAGCCAACGGGGGGGGAGCAGTACTTC
CDR3 protein: CASSPRIEPTGGEQYF
J gene: TRBJ2-7
clone size: -
V gene: TRBV27
D gene: TRBD2

CDR3 DNA: TGTGCCAGCATCCACGGGACAGGTGGAGAGACCCAGTACTTC
CDR3 protein: CASIHGTGGETQYF
J gene: TRBJ2-5
clone size: -
V gene: TRBV18
D gene: TRBD1

CDR3 DNA: TGCGCCAGCAGCTGGAGGGACCGGGACGAGCAGTACTTC
CDR3 protein: CASSWRDRDEQYF
J gene: TRBJ2-7
clone size: -
V gene: TRBV5-1
D gene: -

CDR3 DNA: TGTGCCAGCAGTTACCCAAACCGGGACAGGGGGTTGGCTTTCTTT
CDR3 protein: CASSYPNRDRGLAFF
J gene: TRBJ1-1
clone size: -
V gene: TRBV6-6
D gene: TRBD1

CDR3 DNA: TGTGCCAGCAGTCCAGACAGGATTAATGAAAAACTGTTTTTT
CDR3 protein: CASSPDRINEKLFF
J gene: TRBJ1-4
clone size: once
V gene: TRBV2
D gene: -

CDR3 DNA: TGTGCCAGCAGTAGACAGGGGAACTATGGCTACACCTTC
CDR3 protein: CASSRQGNYGYTF
J gene: TRBJ1-2
clone size: -
V gene: TRBV27
D gene: TRBD1

CDR3 DNA: TGTGCCAGCAGTTTCCGCCCAGGGGTAGGGTATGGCTACACCTTC
CDR3 protein: CASSFRPGVGYGYTF
J gene: TRBJ1-2
clone size: -
V gene: TRBV7-9
D gene: -

CDR3 DNA: TGTGCCTGGCAGACAGCGCCTAATTCACCCCTCCACTTT
CDR3 protein: CAWQTAPNSPLHF
J gene: TRBJ1-6
clone size: -
V gene: TRBV30
D gene: -

CDR3 DNA: TGTGCCAGCAGCTTAGACGAGGAGACCCAGTACTTC
CDR3 protein: CASSLDEETQYF
J gene: TRBJ2-5
clone size: -
V gene: TRBV11-3
D gene: -

CDR3 DNA: TGTGCCAGCTCACTTCCGGACAGGAACACTGAAGCTTTCTTT
CDR3 protein: CASSLPDRNTEAFF
J gene: TRBJ1-1
clone size: -
V gene: TRBV18
D gene: -

CDR3 DNA: TGTGCCAGCTCACCAGAGGTTCAGAGCACTATTGGCACTGAAGCTTTCTTT
CDR3 protein: CASSPEVQSTIGTEAFF
J gene: TRBJ1-1
clone size: -
V gene: TRBV18
D gene: -

CDR3 DNA: TGTGCCAGCAGCTCACCTTCAGGGGGCTCTGGAAACACCATATATTTT
CDR3 protein: CASSSPSGGSGNTIYF
J gene: TRBJ1-3
clone size: -
V gene: TRBV5-6
D gene: TRBD1

CDR3 DNA: TGCGCCAGCAGCTTGGCTAGCGGGGGCGAGGCAGATACGCAGTATTTT
CDR3 protein: CASSLASGGEADTQYF
J gene: TRBJ2-3
clone size: -
V gene: TRBV5-1
D gene: TRBD2

CDR3 DNA: TGTGCCTGCTCAGGGGTTGCTAATGAAAAACTGTTTTTT
CDR3 protein: CACSGVANEKLFF
J gene: TRBJ1-4
clone size: -
V gene: TRBV30
D gene: -

CDR3 DNA: TGTGCCAGCAGCTTAAACCCAGGCGGGAATTCACCCCTCCACTTT
CDR3 protein: CASSLNPGGNSPLHF
J gene: TRBJ1-6
clone size: -
V gene: TRBV7-3
D gene: -